This TCR beta chain was obtained from a study of blood T cell repertoires in COVID-19. Study in general: The origin of the acute and convalescent COVID-19 samples was the United States, Italy and Spain. T cells, B-cell-depleted T cells, or PBMCs supplied cDNA or gDNA.

CDR1 and CDR2 (germline): LGHDT, YNNKEL (reference sequence). The CDR3 length is 14 residues. The J segment lost 1 base and the V segment lost 4 bases, leaving 1 base of the junction unmatched. Original methodology: Using reference gene primer amplification, nucleated cell counts were estimated. The protocol was immunoSEQ multiplex PCR, while the TCRdb copy is restricted to in-frame clones and leaves out a portion. For V, J and clone size, that table is used; D and trimming come from the DNA. The sample records 140,000 or so clones, 84% being singletons. The count of this clone is one. The TCR comes from a human donor in a cohort sampled during active COVID-19. The material sequenced was peripheral blood. The chain is built from TRBV3-1 (or the pseudogene TRBV3-2) and TRBJ2-7; 10 bases are shared with TRBD1. The CDR3 region is CASSRDRGSYEQYF. In nucleotides, the CDR3 is TGTGCCAGCAGCCGGGACAGGGGATCCTACGAGCAGTACTTC.